What follows are 22 T cell receptor beta chains derived from one specimen sequenced in a study of T cells after yellow fever vaccination. TCRdb reanalysed the 5' RACE reads using MiXCR and keeps one entry per CDR3 protein. The table records nearly 30,000 distinct CDR3 sequences, under 6% of them present only once. Here the sequenced sample was CD8+ T cells sorted from PBMCs, taken 10 days after the yellow fever booster vaccination. The receptor set was obtained from a man aged 30 to 39 who received the YFV17D yellow fever vaccine.

This clonotype has ten or more counts. The CDR3 reads CASSLRRLAGVNEQFF. The DNA for the CDR3 is TGTGCCAGCAGCTTAAGGCGCCTAGCGGGAGTTAATGAGCAGTTCTTC. This rearrangement joins TRBV7-8 to TRBJ2-1, with 10 bases aligning to TRBD2. After removal of 2 bases from V and 7 bases from J, the junction contained 8 bases not matched to a gene. Germline CDR1 reads SGHVS; CDR2 reads FQNEAQ. There are 16 residues in the CDR3. The entire variable domain, with the rest obtained from reference TRBV7-8 and TRBJ2-1, is as follows: GAGVSQSPRYKVAKRGQDVALRCDPISGHVSLFWYQQALGQGPEFLTYFQNEAQLDKSGLPSDRFFAERPEGSVSTLKIQRTQQEDSAVYLCASSLRRLAGVNEQFFGPGTRLTVL.

Turning to this clonotype: One end of the junction varies from germline; a read error may be responsible. The J gene is TRBJ1-5, the V gene TRBV19; 7 bases line up with TRBD1. Germline V gene sequence: CDR1 LNHDA, CDR2 SQIVND (reference sequence). The CDR3 is made up of 14 amino acids. In DNA, the CDR3 is TGTGCCAGTAGTCCAAGGGGGCTCAATCAGGCCCAGCATTTT. Translated, it gives CASSPRGLNQAQHF.

The table lists this clonotype with many counts. The chain employs TRBV6-2 or TRBV6-3 and TRBJ2-6; the D is unclear. The CDR3 spans 16 residues. Per germline, CDR1 MNHEY and CDR2 SVGEGT. The ends were cut back, 1 base at V and 4 bases at J, with 11 bases in the middle. CDR3 DNA: TGTGCCAGCAGTTACTTTCGACTTGCGGGGGCCAACGTCCTGACTTTC. This gives the protein CASSYFRLAGANVLTF.

This clonotype was seen at least ten times. The J gene is TRBJ2-5, the V gene TRBV4-2; D is unresolved. Looked up from germline, CDR1 is LGHNA and CDR2 is YNFKEQ. This CDR3 contains 15 residues. Trimming left V 0 bases short and J 1 base short, with 9 bases between. CDR3 coding DNA: TGTGCCAGCAGCCAAGAACGAAACGGCCAAGAGACCCAGTACTTC. Its protein product is CASSQERNGQETQYF.

This clonotype was detected many times. The genes are TRBV27 and TRBJ2-7; 10 positions agree with TRBD2. Germline CDR1 reads MNHEY; CDR2 reads SMNVEV (reference sequence). The V and J ends lost 6 bases and 5 bases, in that order; junction bases with no gene match: 10. CDR3 length: 15 amino acids. The CDR3 DNA is TGTGCCAGCAGCTACGCCGGGACTAGCGTGAACGAGCAGTACTTC. This encodes CASSYAGTSVNEQYF.

This clonotype was detected ten times or more. The V and J genes are TRBV6-5 and TRBJ2-7; D is unclear. The CDR3 covers 14 residues. Germline V gene lookup returns CDR1 MNHEY and CDR2 SVGAGI. V gave up 2 bases and J gave up 2 bases, with 10 bases separating them. Here the CDR3 DNA reads TGTGCCAGCAGTTACGGGCAGACCACCTACGAGCAGTACTTC. It yields the protein CASSYGQTTYEQYF.

This clonotype was seen at least ten times. The chain links TRBV27 to TRBJ1-6; TRBD1 might be the D (5 bases). Trimming removed 5 bases from V and 4 bases from J, with 18 bases in between. The CDR3 has 17 residues. The germline CDR1 and CDR2 sequences are MNHEY and SMNVEV (reference sequence). CDR3 sequence: CASSRNPPEGYNSPLHF. DNA for the CDR3: TGTGCCAGCAGTCGTAATCCCCCGGAGGGGTATAATTCACCCCTCCACTTT.

The genes are TRBV6-5 and TRBJ2-2; possible D gene TRBD2, 6 bases. Germline-derived CDR1 and CDR2 are MNHEY and SVGAGI. V lost 3 bases and J 3 bases, leaving 17 bases between the germline ends. The CDR3 is 17 residues long. The CDR3 loop reads CASSYTGSELYTGELFF. CDR3 nucleotides: TGTGCCAGCAGTTATACCGGGAGTGAATTGTACACCGGGGAGCTGTTTTTT.

This clonotype has ten or more counts. The genes are TRBV6-2 or TRBV6-3 and TRBJ2-1; maybe TRBD1 (6 bases). The germline CDR1 and CDR2 sequences are MNHEY and SVGEGT. The CDR3 length is 15 residues. With 10 bases removed from V and 3 bases from J, the gap between germline ends came to 19 bases. The CDR3 coding sequence is TGTGCCACCAAAGCTACAGGGATGGGCTACAATGAGCAGTTCTTC. This translates into CATKATGMGYNEQFF.

This clonotype was recorded many times. The CDR3 spells CATSMGTGELFF. The CDR3 DNA follows: TGTGCCACCAGCATGGGTACCGGGGAGCTGTTTTTT. The gene calls are TRBV15 and TRBJ2-2, with D unclear. CDR3 length equals 12 residues. Germline V gene sequence: CDR1 LNHNV, CDR2 YYDKDF (reference sequence). Trimming pared 4 bases from V and 5 bases from J, leaving 5 bases between.

The sample holds many counts of this clonotype. V and J are TRBV7-9 and TRBJ2-5, with D possibly being TRBD1 or TRBD2 (6 bases each). From germline, CDR1 is SEHNR and CDR2 FQNEAQ (reference sequence). This CDR3 region has 14 residues. The V end was cut by 2 bases, the J end by 5 bases, with 12 bases between. The CDR3 DNA reads TGTGCCAGCAGCTTAACGGGGGCCCGTGAGACCCAGTACTTC. Encoded protein: CASSLTGARETQYF.

This clonotype was observed at least ten times. CDR3 DNA: TGTGCCAGCAGCTCAAGAGAAGGCTACACCTTC. Translating it yields CASSSREGYTF. The chain carries TRBV11-2 and TRBJ1-2; D is uncertain. Deletions cut 4 bases from V and 8 bases from J, with 8 bases between. Germline CDR1 SGHAT, CDR2 FQNNGV. This CDR3 has 11 residues.

This clonotype has at least ten counts. The CDR3 DNA sequence: TGTGCCAGGCGGGCCGAAACACCCGGGGAGCTGTTTTTT. Its translation is CARRAETPGELFF. The V gene is TRBV2, the J gene TRBJ2-2; a possible D gene is TRBD2 (5 bases). The CDR3 runs to 13 residues. V lost 9 bases, J lost 6 bases, and 14 bases lay in between. Germline V CDR1 and CDR2: SNHLY, FYNNEI. Complete variable domain (other parts from reference TRBV2 and TRBJ2-2): EPEVTQTPSHQVTQMGQEVILRCVPISNHLYFYWYRQILGQKVEFLVSFYNNEISEKSEIFDDQFSVERPDGSNFTLKIRSTKLEDSAMYFCARRAETPGELFFGEGSRLTVL.

This clonotype has ten or more counts. The rearrangement joins TRBV3-1 to TRBJ2-7, with 7 bases that match TRBD1. Germline values: CDR1 LGHDT, CDR2 YNNKEL (reference sequence). V lost 1 base to trimming and J lost 2 bases; unmatched junction nucleotides: 8. This CDR3 spans 16 amino acids. The CDR3 here is CASSQGFQGVPYEQYF. CDR3 DNA sequence: TGTGCCAGCAGCCAAGGATTTCAGGGGGTTCCCTACGAGCAGTACTTC.

This clonotype appeared many times. CDR3 bases: TGCAGCGTTGTGTCAGGCTCCTACAATGAGCAGTTCTTC. Amino acids: CSVVSGSYNEQFF. This chain uses TRBV29-1 with TRBJ2-1; no clear D gene. The CDR3 is 13 residues long. CDR1 and CDR2 from the germline V gene are SQVTM and ANQGSEA. V lost 4 bases and J lost 0, with 7 bases in between.

This clonotype was detected many times. V gene TRBV7-9 combines with J gene TRBJ2-1; D possibly corresponds to TRBD1 (6 bases). The CDR3 runs to 14 residues. Trimming stripped 2 bases from V and 10 bases from J, with 15 bases between. In germline, CDR1 is SEHNR, CDR2 FQNEAQ (reference sequence). The CDR3 DNA follows: TGTGCCAGCAGCTTATTAAATAACGGACAGGAGCAGTTCTTC. Translating it yields CASSLLNNGQEQFF.

This clonotype was recorded at least ten times. CDR3 residues: CASSIPEVNEQFF. CDR3 nucleotide sequence: TGTGCCAGCAGCATACCCGAGGTGAATGAGCAGTTCTTC. This rearrangement joins TRBV7-9 to TRBJ2-1, with unresolved D. Per the germline V gene, CDR1 is SEHNR and CDR2 is FQNEAQ (reference sequence). V gave up 5 bases and J gave up 7 bases, with 12 bases separating them. CDR3 length: 13 amino acids.

This clonotype was observed many times. This chain uses TRBV20-1 with TRBJ2-7; D remains unclear. This CDR3 is built from 13 residues. CDR1 and CDR2 from the germline V gene are DFQATT and SNEGSKA (reference sequence). Trimming took 3 bases from V and 0 from J, leaving 9 bases between them. The DNA of the CDR3 is TGCAGTGCTAGTTTCCCGGTCTCCTACGAGCAGTACTTC. Translated: CSASFPVSYEQYF.

This clonotype was seen ten or more times. J is TRBJ2-7 and V is TRBV9; TRBD2 aligns across 14 bases. The CDR3 contains 16 residues. CDR1 SGDLS and CDR2 YYNGEE come from the germline V gene. J lost 9 bases, V lost 2 bases, and 10 bases had no gene match. The CDR3 spells CASSVSSGLAGEWQYF. As DNA, the CDR3 is TGTGCCAGCAGCGTCAGCTCGGGACTAGCGGGAGAATGGCAGTACTTC.

There are many counts of this clonotype. This rearrangement joins TRBV11-1 to TRBJ2-1; 7 positions agree with TRBD2. Germline lookup yields CDR1 SGHAT and CDR2 FQDESV (reference sequence). The ends lost 4 bases at V and 9 bases at J; junction bases unmatched: 6. The CDR3 is 13 residues long. The CDR3, as DNA: TGTGCCAGCAGCTCCCCCCCGGGGGGTGAGCAGTTCTTC. This codes for CASSSPPGGEQFF.

There are many counts of this clonotype. The chain is built from TRBV4-3 and TRBJ2-7; 7 positions match TRBD2. The V segment lost 0 bases and the J segment 2 bases; nucleotides outside the gene matches: 7. The length of the CDR3 is 16 residues. Germline V gives CDR1 LGHNA, CDR2 YSLEER. The DNA for the CDR3 is TGCGCCAGCAGCCAAGATCTGGCGGGAGTCCCCTACGAGCAGTACTTC. Translation gives CASSQDLAGVPYEQYF.

At least ten counts were recorded for this clonotype. The chain recombines TRBV20-1 with TRBJ2-6; D gene uncertain. Trimming stripped 0 bases from V and 1 base from J, with 4 bases between. CDR3 size: 14 residues. The germline CDR1 and CDR2 sequences are DFQATT and SNEGSKA (reference sequence). CDR3 region: CSARDRSGANVLTF. CDR3 sequence (DNA): TGCAGTGCTAGAGACAGGTCTGGGGCCAACGTCCTGACTTTC.